Listed below are T cell receptor beta chains from one sample, sequenced in a study of T cells after yellow fever vaccination. MiXCR, run by TCRdb on the 5' RACE reads, gives a single entry per CDR3 protein. The sample lists 300,000 to 400,000 distinct CDR3 sequences, approximately 12% occurring once. The input for sequencing was CD4+ T cells sorted from PBMCs, taken 15 days after the yellow fever booster vaccination. These receptors originate from a man in his late teens or twenties who received the YFV17D yellow fever vaccine. The CDR3 runs from the conserved cysteine through the conserved F or W.

V: TRBV12-3/TRBV12-4; J: TRBJ1-5; CDR3: CASSTGTGVYQLQPQHF
V: TRBV6-5; J: TRBJ1-2; CDR3: CASRPGTGGYTF
V: TRBV10-3; J: TRBJ1-2; CDR3: CAISDVRVPYGYTF
V: TRBV6-2/TRBV6-3; J: TRBJ1-5; CDR3: CASSLQGPGNQPQHF
V: TRBV7-8; J: TRBJ2-3; CDR3: CASSLEGAATDTQYF
V: TRBV7-6; J: TRBJ1-1; CDR3: CASSAQGSGTEAFF
V: TRBV20-1; J: TRBJ2-1; CDR3: CSAPRTGGHEQFF
V: TRBV5-1; J: TRBJ1-1; CDR3: CASNQGYSNTEAFF
V: TRBV11-2; J: TRBJ1-2; CDR3: CASSLDPGANYGYTF
V: TRBV6-6; J: TRBJ2-1; CDR3: CASSYSIRGDLYNEQFF
V: TRBV5-4; J: TRBJ1-1; CDR3: CASSISGTGLTEAFF
V: TRBV5-6; J: TRBJ2-3; CDR3: CASSSRTSRDTQYF
V: TRBV7-2; J: TRBJ1-6; CDR3: CASSLSASVDSPLHF
V: TRBV7-2; J: TRBJ2-3; CDR3: CASSFGFPDTQYF
V: TRBV28; J: TRBJ1-1; CDR3: CASSLFGDTEAFF
V: TRBV25-1; J: TRBJ2-3; CDR3: CASSVPSTDTQYF
V: TRBV6-5; J: TRBJ1-5; CDR3: CASSYSGAQNQPQHF
V: TRBV3-1; J: TRBJ2-6; CDR3: CASSGDRGNSGANVLTF
V: TRBV4-2; J: TRBJ2-1; CDR3: CASSQGPDNEQFF
V: TRBV14; J: TRBJ1-4; CDR3: CASSRAGNEKLFF
V: TRBV6-5; J: TRBJ1-1; CDR3: CASRDRGMNTEAFF
V: TRBV20-1; J: TRBJ1-1; CDR3: CSARDRTVNTEAFF